This T cell receptor beta chain was recorded in a study of CD4 T cells in relation to SARS-CoV-2 and coronaviruses. About the study: TCR beta CDR3s were sequenced after approximately ten-day antigen culture of PBMCs. Median patient age was nearly 40 years, spanning 21 to 72 years.

CDR1 is SGHNT, CDR2 YYREEE, per germline (reference sequence). The CDR3 is 15 residues long. V lost 0 bases and J lost 0, with 10 bases in between. Remarks on this clone: Its antigen is not known.

Clones were read by immunoSEQ multiplex PCR, and TCRdb kept only the in-frame ones, dropping some. The profile covers about 36,000 clones, with 75% to 85% appearing a single time and roughly 2.8% taken by the ten largest. This chain connects TRBV5-4 to TRBJ2-7, with D unclear. This TCR was recovered from an adult with COVID-19. Source material: memory CD4+ T cells from PBMCs, cultured in vitro. Written as DNA, the CDR3 is TGTGCCAGCAGCTTGGACATACCGAGCTCCTACGAGCAGTACTTC. Translating it yields CASSLDIPSSYEQYF.